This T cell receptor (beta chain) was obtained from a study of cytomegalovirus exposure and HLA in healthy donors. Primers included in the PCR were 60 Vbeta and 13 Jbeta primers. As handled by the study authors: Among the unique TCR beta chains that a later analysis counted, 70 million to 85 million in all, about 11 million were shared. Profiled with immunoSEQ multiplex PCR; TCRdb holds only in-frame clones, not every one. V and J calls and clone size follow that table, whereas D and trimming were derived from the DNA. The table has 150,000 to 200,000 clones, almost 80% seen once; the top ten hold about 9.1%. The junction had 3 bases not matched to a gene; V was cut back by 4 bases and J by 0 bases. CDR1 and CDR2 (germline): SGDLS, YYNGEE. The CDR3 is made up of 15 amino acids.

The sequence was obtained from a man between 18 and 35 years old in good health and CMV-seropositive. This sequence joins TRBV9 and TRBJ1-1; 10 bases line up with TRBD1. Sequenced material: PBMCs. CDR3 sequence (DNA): TGTGCCAGCAGCCCGGGACAGGGGATGAACACTGAAGCTTTCTTT. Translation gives CASSPGQGMNTEAFF. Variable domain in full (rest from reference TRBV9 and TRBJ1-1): DSGVTQTPKHLITATGQRVTLRCSPRSGDLSVYWYQQSLDQGLQFLIQYYNGEERAKGNILERFSAQQFPDLHSELNLSSLELGDSALYFCASSPGQGMNTEAFFGQGTRLTVV.